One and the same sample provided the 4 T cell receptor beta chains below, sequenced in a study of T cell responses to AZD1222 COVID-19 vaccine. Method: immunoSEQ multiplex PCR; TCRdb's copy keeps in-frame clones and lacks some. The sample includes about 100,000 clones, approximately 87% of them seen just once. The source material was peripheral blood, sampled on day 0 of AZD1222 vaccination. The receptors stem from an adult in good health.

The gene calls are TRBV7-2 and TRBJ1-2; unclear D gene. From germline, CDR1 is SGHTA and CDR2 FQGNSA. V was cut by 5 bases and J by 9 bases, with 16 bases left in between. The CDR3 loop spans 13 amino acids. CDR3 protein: CASSRNGSPSYTF. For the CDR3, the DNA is TGTGCCAGCAGCCGAAATGGGTCGCCGAGCTACACCTTC.

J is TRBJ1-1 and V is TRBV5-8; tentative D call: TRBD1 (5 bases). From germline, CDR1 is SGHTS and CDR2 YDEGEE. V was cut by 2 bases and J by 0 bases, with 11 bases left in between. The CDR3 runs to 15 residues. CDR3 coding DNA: TGTGCCAGCAGCTTATTTTTAGGGGTGAACACTGAAGCTTTCTTT. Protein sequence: CASSLFLGVNTEAFF.

The CDR3 region has the DNA TGTGCCAGCAGCCAAGGACCCCACCAATACGAGCAGTACTTC. This translates into CASSQGPHQYEQYF. The chain combines TRBV3-1 (or the pseudogene TRBV3-2) with TRBJ2-7; D gene ambiguous. V lost 1 base and J lost 4, with 11 bases in between. The CDR3 runs 14 residues. Looked up from germline, CDR1 is LGHDT and CDR2 is YNNKEL (reference sequence).

CDR3: CASRSTGNTGELFF. CDR3 nucleotides: TGCGCCAGCAGGTCGACAGGGAACACCGGGGAGCTGTTTTTT. This rearrangement joins TRBV5-1 to TRBJ2-2; D is perhaps TRBD1 (6 bases). V lost 5 bases and J lost 1, with 9 bases in between. There are 14 residues in the CDR3. From germline, CDR1 is SGHRS and CDR2 YFSETQ.